The TCR beta chain under discussion was sequenced for a study of shared clonotypes between healthy human individuals. Turning to the study itself: Two women and a few men aged 18 to 49 served as donors. General study results and limits: Around 4.9% of naive CD4 clonotypes were shared across a few donors. Only blood underwent sampling, and tissue repertoires likely differ. Investigators expected sequencing depth to affect clonotype sharing among donors.

V gave up 3 bases and J gave up 7 bases; unmatched junction bases: 7. Germline CDR1 reads MNHNS; CDR2 reads SASEGT. The CDR3 is made up of 15 amino acids. The repertoire was sequenced with immunoSEQ multiplex PCR; TCRdb's copy has only in-frame clones and lacks some. Among about 2,500,000 clones listed, roughly 92% were seen once. This clone was seen just once. What it binds is not known. The sample taken for sequencing was naive CD4+ T cells sorted from blood. Subset specified: CD45RA+ positively selected. The origin of this receptor is a man aged 18-30 years in good health. The genes are TRBV6-1 and TRBJ1-5; 9 bases align to TRBD1. CDR3: CASSDAGTGKQPQHF. The CDR3 coding sequence is TGTGCCAGCAGTGACGCCGGGACAGGGAAACAGCCCCAGCATTTT.